Sequencing of this T cell receptor (beta chain) was carried out in a study of blood T cell repertoires in COVID-19. Study details: Sites across the United States, Italy and Spain contributed samples from acute and convalescent COVID-19. T cells, B-cell-depleted T cells, or PBMCs supplied cDNA or gDNA.

Original processing methods: Using reference gene primer amplification, nucleated cell counts were estimated. The data were produced by immunoSEQ multiplex PCR, yet TCRdb's version contains in-frame clones alone and is incomplete. V and J calls and clone size follow that table, whereas D and trimming were derived from the DNA. The sample holds approximately 56,000 clones, 89% seen once. This CDR3 is built from 12 residues. V lost 0 bases to trimming and J lost 7 bases; unmatched junction nucleotides: 1. Germline assignment: CDR1 SGHRS and CDR2 YFSETQ. The J gene is TRBJ2-7, the V gene TRBV5-1; 7 nucleotides line up with TRBD1. Sequenced: peripheral blood. The sequence was collected from a man older than 75 with active or convalescent COVID-19. The CDR3 DNA reads as TGCGCCAGCAGCTTGGAGGGGGCAGAGCAGTACTTC. Its protein product is CASSLEGAEQYF.